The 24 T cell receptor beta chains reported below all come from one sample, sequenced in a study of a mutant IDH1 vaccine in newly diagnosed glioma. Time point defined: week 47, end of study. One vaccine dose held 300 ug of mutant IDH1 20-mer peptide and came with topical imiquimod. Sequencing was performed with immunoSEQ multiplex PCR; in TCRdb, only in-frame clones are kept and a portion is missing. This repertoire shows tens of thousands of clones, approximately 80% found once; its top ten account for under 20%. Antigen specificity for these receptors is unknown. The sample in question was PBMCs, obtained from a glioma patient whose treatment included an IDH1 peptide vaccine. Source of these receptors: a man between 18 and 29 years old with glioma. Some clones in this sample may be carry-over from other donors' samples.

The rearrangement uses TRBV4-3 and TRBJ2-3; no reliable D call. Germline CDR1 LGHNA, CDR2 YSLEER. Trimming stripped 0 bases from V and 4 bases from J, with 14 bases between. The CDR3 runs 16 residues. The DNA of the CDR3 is TGCGCCAGCAGCCAAGATTGGCCCTCCTCGGCAGATACGCAGTATTTT. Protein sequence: CASSQDWPSSADTQYF.

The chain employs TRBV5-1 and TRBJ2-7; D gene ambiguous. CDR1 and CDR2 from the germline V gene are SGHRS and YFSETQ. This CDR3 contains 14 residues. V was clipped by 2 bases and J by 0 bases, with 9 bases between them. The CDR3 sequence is CASSFLIPSYEQYF. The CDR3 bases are TGCGCCAGCAGCTTCCTAATTCCCTCCTACGAGCAGTACTTC.

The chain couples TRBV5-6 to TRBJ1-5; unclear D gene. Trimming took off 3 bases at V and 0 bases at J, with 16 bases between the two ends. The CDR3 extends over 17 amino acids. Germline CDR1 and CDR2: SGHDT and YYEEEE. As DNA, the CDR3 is TGTGCCAGCAGCTCTGGCGTGGGTAAGTTTAGCAATCAGCCCCAGCATTTT. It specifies CASSSGVGKFSNQPQHF.

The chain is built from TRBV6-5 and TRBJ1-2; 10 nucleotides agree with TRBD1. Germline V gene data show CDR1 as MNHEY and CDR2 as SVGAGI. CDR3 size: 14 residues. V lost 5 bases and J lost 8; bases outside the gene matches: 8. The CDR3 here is CASSPGTGEGGYTF. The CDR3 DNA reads TGTGCCAGCAGTCCCGGGACAGGGGAGGGCGGCTACACCTTC.

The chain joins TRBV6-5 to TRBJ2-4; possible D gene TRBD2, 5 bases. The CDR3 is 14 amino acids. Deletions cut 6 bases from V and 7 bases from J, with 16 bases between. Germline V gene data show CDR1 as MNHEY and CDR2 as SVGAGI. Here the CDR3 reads CASRLGDAWNIQYF. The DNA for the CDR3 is TGTGCCAGCAGACTCGGGGATGCATGGAACATTCAGTACTTC.

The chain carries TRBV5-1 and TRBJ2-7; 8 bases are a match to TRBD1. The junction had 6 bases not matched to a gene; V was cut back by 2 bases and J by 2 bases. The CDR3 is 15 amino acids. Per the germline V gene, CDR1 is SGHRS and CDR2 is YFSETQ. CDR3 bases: TGCGCCAGCAGCTTAGCGACAGGGGTTACCTACGAGCAGTACTTC. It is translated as CASSLATGVTYEQYF.

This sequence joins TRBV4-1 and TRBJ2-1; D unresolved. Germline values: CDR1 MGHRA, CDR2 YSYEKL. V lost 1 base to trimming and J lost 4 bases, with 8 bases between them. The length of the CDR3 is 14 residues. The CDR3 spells CASSQGIGYNEQFF. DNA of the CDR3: TGCGCCAGCAGCCAAGGGATTGGATACAATGAGCAGTTCTTC.

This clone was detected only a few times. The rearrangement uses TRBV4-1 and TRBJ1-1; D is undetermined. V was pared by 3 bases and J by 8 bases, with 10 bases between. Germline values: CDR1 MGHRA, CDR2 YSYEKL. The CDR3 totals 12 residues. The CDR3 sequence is CASSHPMGEAFF. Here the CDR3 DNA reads TGCGCCAGCAGCCACCCGATGGGGGAAGCTTTCTTT.

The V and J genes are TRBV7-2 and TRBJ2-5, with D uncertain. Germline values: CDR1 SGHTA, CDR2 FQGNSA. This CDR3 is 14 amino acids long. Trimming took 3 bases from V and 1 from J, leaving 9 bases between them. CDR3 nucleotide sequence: TGTGCCAGCAGCTTCGCGTGGGTCCAAGAGACCCAGTACTTC. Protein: CASSFAWVQETQYF.

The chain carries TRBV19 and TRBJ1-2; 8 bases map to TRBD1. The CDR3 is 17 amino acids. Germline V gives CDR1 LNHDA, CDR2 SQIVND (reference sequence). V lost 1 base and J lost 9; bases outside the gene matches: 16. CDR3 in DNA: TGTGCCAGTAGTATAGTAGGCGCCGGGACAGGTCGTGTCAGCTACACCTTC. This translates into CASSIVGAGTGRVSYTF.

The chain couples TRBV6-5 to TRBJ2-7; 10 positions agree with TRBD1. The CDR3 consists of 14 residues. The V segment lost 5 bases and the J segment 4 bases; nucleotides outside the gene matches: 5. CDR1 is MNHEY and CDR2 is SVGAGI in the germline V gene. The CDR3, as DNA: TGTGCCAGCAGTACCGGGACAGGGGCTTACGAGCAGTACTTC. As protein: CASSTGTGAYEQYF.

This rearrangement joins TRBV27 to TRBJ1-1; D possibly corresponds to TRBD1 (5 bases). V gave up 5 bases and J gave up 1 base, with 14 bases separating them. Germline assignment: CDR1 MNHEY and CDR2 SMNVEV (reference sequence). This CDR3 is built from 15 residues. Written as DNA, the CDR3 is TGTGCCAGCAGTATGTCGGGGGGTGGGAACACTGAAGCTTTCTTT. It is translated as CASSMSGGGNTEAFF.

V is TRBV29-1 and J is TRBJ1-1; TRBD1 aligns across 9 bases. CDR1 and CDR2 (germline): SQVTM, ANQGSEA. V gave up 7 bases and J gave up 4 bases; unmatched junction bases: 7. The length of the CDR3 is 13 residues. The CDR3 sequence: CSAVGTGTTEAFF. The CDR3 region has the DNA TGCAGCGCCGTAGGGACAGGGACCACTGAAGCTTTCTTT.

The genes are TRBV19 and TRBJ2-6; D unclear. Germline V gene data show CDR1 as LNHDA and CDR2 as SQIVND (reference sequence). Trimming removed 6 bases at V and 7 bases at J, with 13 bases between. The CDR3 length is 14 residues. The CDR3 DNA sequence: TGTGCCAGTAGCCACCGCTCAGGAGCCAACGTCCTGACTTTC. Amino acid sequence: CASSHRSGANVLTF. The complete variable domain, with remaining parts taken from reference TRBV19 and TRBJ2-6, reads DGGITQSPKYLFRKEGQNVTLSCEQNLNHDAMYWYRQDPGQGLRLIYYSQIVNDFQKGDIAEGYSVSREKKESFPLTVTSAQKNPTAFYLCASSHRSGANVLTFGAGSRLTVL.

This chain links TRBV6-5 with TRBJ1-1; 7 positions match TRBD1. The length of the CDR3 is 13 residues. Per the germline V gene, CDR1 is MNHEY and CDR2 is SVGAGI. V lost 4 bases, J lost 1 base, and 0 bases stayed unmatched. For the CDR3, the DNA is TGTGCCAGCAGTTGGACAGGGAACACTGAAGCTTTCTTT. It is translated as CASSWTGNTEAFF.

CDR3 region: CASSLGPGPSQETQYF. For the CDR3, the DNA is TGTGCCAGCAGCTTAGGCCCGGGACCCTCCCAAGAGACCCAGTACTTC. The chain uses TRBV7-9 and TRBJ2-5, with D possibly being TRBD1 or TRBD2 (5 bases each). CDR3 length: 16 amino acids. The V end lost 1 base, the J end lost 1 base, and 13 bases lay between the germline ends. CDR1 SEHNR and CDR2 FQNEAQ come from the germline V gene (reference sequence).

The CDR3 region has the DNA TGTGCCACCGGCGGGACCAGAGTCGGCTACACCTTC. It codes for CATGGTRVGYTF. The chain recombines TRBV28 with TRBJ1-2; D perhaps matches TRBD1 (5 bases). CDR1 MDHEN and CDR2 SYDVKM come from the germline V gene. The V end was cut by 10 bases, the J end by 8 bases, with 17 bases between. CDR3 length: 12 amino acids.

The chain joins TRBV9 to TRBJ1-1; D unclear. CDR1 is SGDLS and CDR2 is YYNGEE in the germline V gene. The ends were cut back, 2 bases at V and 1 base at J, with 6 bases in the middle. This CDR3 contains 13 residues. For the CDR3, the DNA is TGTGCCAGCAGCGTCGTAGCGAACACTGAAGCTTTCTTT. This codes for CASSVVANTEAFF.

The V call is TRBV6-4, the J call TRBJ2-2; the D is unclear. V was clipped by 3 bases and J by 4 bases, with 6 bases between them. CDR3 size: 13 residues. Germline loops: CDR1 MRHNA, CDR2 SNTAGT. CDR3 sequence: CASSETGTGELFF. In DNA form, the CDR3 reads TGTGCCAGCAGTGAAACGGGCACCGGGGAGCTGTTTTTT.

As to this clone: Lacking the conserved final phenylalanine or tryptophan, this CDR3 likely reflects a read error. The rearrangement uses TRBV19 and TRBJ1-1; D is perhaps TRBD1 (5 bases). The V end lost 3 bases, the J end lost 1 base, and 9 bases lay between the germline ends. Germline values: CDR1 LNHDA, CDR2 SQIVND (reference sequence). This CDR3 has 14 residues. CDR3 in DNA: TGTGCCAGTAGTATCTGGGGGTCGAACACTGAAGCTTTCCTT. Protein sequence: CASSIWGSNTEAFL.

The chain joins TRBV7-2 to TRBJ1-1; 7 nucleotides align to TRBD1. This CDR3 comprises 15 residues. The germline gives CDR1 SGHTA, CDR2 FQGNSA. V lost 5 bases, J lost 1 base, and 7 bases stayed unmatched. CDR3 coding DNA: TGTGCCAGCAGCCGGGACAGTAGGAGGAACACTGAAGCTTTCTTT. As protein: CASSRDSRRNTEAFF. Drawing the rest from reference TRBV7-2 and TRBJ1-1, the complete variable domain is GAGVSQSPSNKVTEKGKDVELRCDPISGHTALYWYRQSLGQGLEFLIYFQGNSAPDKSGLPSDRFSAERTGGSVSTLTIQRTQQEDSAVYLCASSRDSRRNTEAFFGQGTRLTVV.

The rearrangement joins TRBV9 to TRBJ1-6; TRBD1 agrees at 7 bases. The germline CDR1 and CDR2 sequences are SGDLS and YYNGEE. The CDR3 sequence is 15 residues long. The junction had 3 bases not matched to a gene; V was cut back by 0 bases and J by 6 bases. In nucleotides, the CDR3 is TGTGCCAGCAGCGTAGCCGACAGGGCTAATTCACCCCTCCACTTT. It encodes CASSVADRANSPLHF.

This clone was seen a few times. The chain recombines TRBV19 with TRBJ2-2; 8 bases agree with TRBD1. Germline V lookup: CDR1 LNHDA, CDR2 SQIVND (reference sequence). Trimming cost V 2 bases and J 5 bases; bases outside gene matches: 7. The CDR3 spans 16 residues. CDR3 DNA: TGTGCCAGTAGTATACGCGGCAGGGGGCAGACCGGGGAGCTGTTTTTT. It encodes CASSIRGRGQTGELFF. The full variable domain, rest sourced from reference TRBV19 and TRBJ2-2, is DGGITQSPKYLFRKEGQNVTLSCEQNLNHDAMYWYRQDPGQGLRLIYYSQIVNDFQKGDIAEGYSVSREKKESFPLTVTSAQKNPTAFYLCASSIRGRGQTGELFFGEGSRLTVL.

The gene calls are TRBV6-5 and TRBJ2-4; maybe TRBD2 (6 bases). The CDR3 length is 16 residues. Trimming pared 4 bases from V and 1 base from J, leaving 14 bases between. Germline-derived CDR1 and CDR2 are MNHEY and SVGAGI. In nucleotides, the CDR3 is TGTGCCAGCAGTTTTTCGGGACTGGCGGCCAAAAACATTCAGTACTTC. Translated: CASSFSGLAAKNIQYF.